Below are 4 T cell receptor beta chains sequenced from a single sample in a study of blood T cell repertoires in COVID-19. Data came from immunoSEQ multiplex PCR; TCRdb stores just in-frame clones and leaves some out. The sample has about 360,000 clones, around 83% seen once. The specimen sequenced was peripheral blood. Receptors were obtained from a man aged 25 to 45 with active or convalescent COVID-19.

The chain combines TRBV4-3 with TRBJ2-1; 10 bases line up with TRBD2. The germline V gene has CDR1 LGHNA and CDR2 YSLEER. The CDR3 sequence is 17 residues long. V gave up 0 bases and J gave up 9 bases; unmatched junction bases: 11. This CDR3 is CASSQDARLAGVREQFF. The DNA for the CDR3 is TGCGCCAGCAGCCAAGATGCCCGTCTAGCGGGAGTGCGTGAGCAGTTCTTC.

The V call is TRBV5-4, the J call TRBJ2-7; D is perhaps TRBD2 (6 bases). CDR3 length equals 16 residues. V lost 0 bases and J 2 bases, leaving 15 bases between the germline ends. CDR1 and CDR2 from the germline V gene are SGHNT and YYREEE (reference sequence). The CDR3 loop is CASSLAFSGNPYEQYF. The CDR3 DNA reads as TGTGCCAGCAGCTTGGCATTTAGCGGTAACCCCTACGAGCAGTACTTC.

V gene TRBV6-4 combines with J gene TRBJ2-1; TRBD2 matches 12 bases. This CDR3 is built from 15 residues. V trimming: 4 bases; J trimming: 7 bases; junction bases outside the gene matches: 5. The germline CDR1 and CDR2 sequences are MRHNA and SNTAGT. CDR3 protein: CASSGLAGEQNEQFF. In DNA form, the CDR3 reads TGTGCCAGCAGTGGACTAGCGGGGGAGCAGAATGAGCAGTTCTTC.

The chain is built from TRBV19 and TRBJ1-1; 10 positions agree with TRBD1. The germline CDR1 and CDR2 sequences are LNHDA and SQIVND (reference sequence). The CDR3 loop spans 16 amino acids. V trimming: 3 bases; J trimming: 6 bases; junction bases outside the gene matches: 10. The CDR3 DNA is TGTGCCAGTAGTATCGGAATGGGACAGGGGCCCGCTGAAGCTTTCTTT. Translation gives CASSIGMGQGPAEAFF.